Sequencing of this T cell receptor (beta chain) was carried out in a study of shared clonotypes between healthy human individuals. Study results and limitations: Rarefaction demonstrated incomplete sorted-subset sequencing despite large depth. Sampling was confined to blood; repertoires within tissues likely differ. About 5% of naive CD4 clonotypes were shared across a handful of donors.

Assay used: immunoSEQ multiplex PCR; TCRdb lists only in-frame clones, some missing. The sample comprises 330,000 or so clones, more than 60% of which are singletons, and 10% rests with the top ten. Points on this clone: What it binds is not known.

CDR3 length: 17 amino acids. Germline V gene data show CDR1 as MDHEN and CDR2 as SYDVKM. Trimming removed 5 bases at V and 2 bases at J, with 18 bases between. The TCR comes from a man aged 30-40 years in good health. The gene calls are TRBV28 and TRBJ1-4; D is possibly TRBD1 (5 bases). The sample consisted of memory CD4+ T cells sorted from blood. Specified subset: CD45RA-negative fraction. The CDR3: CASSPAFRGATNEKLFF. CDR3 bases: TGTGCCAGCAGTCCCGCGTTCCGGGGCGCCACTAATGAAAAACTGTTTTTT.